The 28 T cell receptor beta chains presented below share a single source sample, sequenced in a study of OX40 agonist ivuxolimab in advanced cancers. Library method: the immunoSEQ multiplex PCR assay. TCRdb took over this immuneACCESS table, retaining in-frame rearrangements with V and J assigned. Such tables are incomplete; in checked studies, under half of the missing clones stem from an unresolved V gene, and the remainder is unexplained. In this sample the table shows around 80,000 clones, 85% to 90% of which occur a single time. The ten largest account for about 2.5% of the sample. This material consisted of CD4+ or CD8+ T cells sorted from blood, taken in a trial of the OX40 agonist ivuxolimab. The receptors shown here come from an adult with an advanced solid tumor such as melanoma, head and neck, liver or kidney cancer.

The genes are TRBV25-1 and TRBJ1-1, with TRBD1 identical over 7 bases. This CDR3 has 15 amino acids. After removal of 0 bases from V and 9 bases from J, the junction contained 10 bases not matched to a gene. Germline CDR1 MGHDK, CDR2 SYGVNS. CDR3 DNA sequence: TGTGCCAGCAGTGAATACCCTTCAGGGGGGAGTAAAGCTTTCTTT. Protein: CASSEYPSGGSKAFF.

This chain links TRBV5-5 with TRBJ1-1; unclear D gene. Between the trimmed V and J ends, which lost 1 base and 2 bases, there was a span of 9 bases. The CDR3 is 14 amino acids. Germline V CDR1 and CDR2: SGHKS, YYEKEE (reference sequence). The chain's CDR3 is CASSLQASNTEAFF. The DNA of the CDR3 is TGTGCCAGCAGCTTGCAGGCGTCCAACACTGAAGCTTTCTTT.

This chain links TRBV27 with TRBJ1-4; D remains ambiguous. The CDR3 extends over 14 amino acids. Germline V gene lookup returns CDR1 MNHEY and CDR2 SMNVEV (reference sequence). V lost 5 bases to trimming and J lost 1 base, with 8 bases between them. Written as DNA, the CDR3 is TGTGCCAGCAGTGCCAGAGGAACTAATGAAAAACTGTTTTTT. It encodes CASSARGTNEKLFF.

V gene TRBV18 combines with J gene TRBJ2-7, with TRBD2 as a possible D gene (6 bases). The CDR3 sequence is 18 residues long. The germline V gene has CDR1 KGHSH and CDR2 LQKENI. Between the trimmed V and J ends, which lost 0 bases and 0 bases, there was a span of 18 bases. CDR3 nucleotides: TGTGCCAGCTCACCACCGCATCCCCGCGGGGTGTTCTCCTACGAGCAGTACTTC. Residues: CASSPPHPRGVFSYEQYF. The full variable domain, completed using reference TRBV18 and TRBJ2-7, is NAGVMQNPRHLVRRRGQEARLRCSPMKGHSHVYWYRQLPEEGLKFMVYLQKENIIDESGMPKERFSAEFPKEGPSILRIQQVVRGDSAAYFCASSPPHPRGVFSYEQYFGPGTRLTVT.

The CDR3 protein is CASSELGTGDETQYF. In DNA, the CDR3 is TGTGCCAGCAGTGAACTGGGGACAGGGGATGAGACCCAGTACTTC. The chain carries TRBV2 and TRBJ2-5; 10 nucleotides line up with TRBD1. V dropped 2 bases and J dropped 5; count of bases not matched to a gene: 5. The CDR3 runs 15 residues. Germline lookup yields CDR1 SNHLY and CDR2 FYNNEI.

The J gene is TRBJ1-1, the V gene TRBV19, with TRBD1 identical over 7 bases. The trim removed 5 bases at V and 8 bases at J, leaving 11 bases unmatched. This CDR3 contains 14 residues. Germline loops: CDR1 LNHDA, CDR2 SQIVND (reference sequence). The CDR3 nucleotides are TGTGCCAGTAGTCCCAGGGGGTTTAGCTTCGAAGCTTTCTTT. The encoded protein is CASSPRGFSFEAFF.

The chain uses TRBV5-1 and TRBJ2-5; the match to TRBD1 covers 12 bases. Trimming took 4 bases from V and 5 from J; bases not matched to a gene: 15. From germline, CDR1 is SGHRS and CDR2 YFSETQ. The CDR3 loop spans 18 amino acids. The chain's CDR3 is CASSPSGGTGGVGETQYF. DNA of the CDR3: TGCGCCAGCAGCCCCTCAGGGGGGACAGGGGGCGTCGGGGAGACCCAGTACTTC. The whole variable domain, remainder taken from reference TRBV5-1 and TRBJ2-5, is KAGVTQTPRYLIKTRGQQVTLSCSPISGHRSVSWYQQTPGQGLQFLFEYFSETQRNKGNFPGRFSGRQFSNSRSEMNVSTLELGDSALYLCASSPSGGTGGVGETQYFGPGTRLLVL.

The chain has TRBV10-2 and TRBJ1-5; D is undetermined. The CDR3 contains 13 residues. In germline, CDR1 is WSHSY, CDR2 SAAADI. V lost 8 bases, J lost 1 base, and 9 bases lay in between. The CDR3 is CASQERSNQPQHF. For the CDR3, the DNA is TGCGCCAGCCAAGAAAGAAGCAATCAGCCCCAGCATTTT.

This rearrangement joins TRBV7-8 to TRBJ2-3; 14 bases match TRBD2. CDR1 and CDR2 from the germline V gene are SGHVS and FQNEAQ. This CDR3 is built from 15 residues. J gave up 8 bases and V 3 bases, and 4 bases lay outside the gene matches. The CDR3 DNA reads as TGTGCCAGCAGCTTCGGACTAGCGGGGGGAAGTACGCAGTATTTT. Translation gives CASSFGLAGGSTQYF. Full variable domain (missing parts from reference TRBV7-8 and TRBJ2-3): GAGVSQSPRYKVAKRGQDVALRCDPISGHVSLFWYQQALGQGPEFLTYFQNEAQLDKSGLPSDRFFAERPEGSVSTLKIQRTQQEDSAVYLCASSFGLAGGSTQYFGPGTRLTVL.

The V call is TRBV6-5, the J call TRBJ1-1, with a weak D call TRBD1 (6 bases). There are 15 residues in the CDR3. Trimming pared 4 bases from V and 0 bases from J, leaving 12 bases between. Looked up from germline, CDR1 is MNHEY and CDR2 is SVGAGI. The CDR3 DNA sequence: TGTGCCAGCAGTTTCTTTGACAGGATGAACACTGAAGCTTTCTTT. Its translation: CASSFFDRMNTEAFF.

This chain connects TRBV4-3 to TRBJ2-2, with 7 bases that match TRBD1. The germline gives CDR1 LGHNA, CDR2 YSLEER. V lost 2 bases to trimming and J lost 5 bases; unmatched junction nucleotides: 8. This CDR3 has 16 amino acids. The CDR3 bases are TGCGCCAGCAGCCAAAAGTGGGACAGTAAGACCGGGGAGCTGTTTTTT. Translating it yields CASSQKWDSKTGELFF.

This chain uses TRBV15 with TRBJ2-5; TRBD2 matches at 9 bases. The CDR3 covers 15 residues. The trim removed 1 base at V and 4 bases at J, leaving 4 bases unmatched. Germline CDR1 reads LNHNV; CDR2 reads YYDKDF (reference sequence). The CDR3 sequence is CATSRGAGGLETQYF. CDR3 nucleotide sequence: TGTGCCACCAGCAGAGGGGCGGGGGGGCTAGAGACCCAGTACTTC. The complete variable domain, with remaining parts taken from reference TRBV15 and TRBJ2-5, reads DAMVIQNPRYQVTQFGKPVTLSCSQTLNHNVMYWYQQKSSQAPKLLFHYYDKDFNNEADTPDNFQSRRPNTSFCFLDIRSPGLGDTAMYLCATSRGAGGLETQYFGPGTRLLVL.

The chain combines TRBV6-6 with TRBJ1-5; tentatively, D is TRBD1 (6 bases). V shed 5 bases and J shed 5 bases, with 13 bases lying between them. There are 14 residues in the CDR3. Per the germline V gene, CDR1 is MNHNY and CDR2 is SVGAGI (reference sequence). Here the CDR3 reads CASSPGTKYQPQHF. The CDR3 coding sequence is TGTGCCAGCAGTCCCGGGACAAAATATCAGCCCCAGCATTTT.

The chain links TRBV15 to TRBJ1-4; D is perhaps TRBD1 (5 bases). The CDR3 runs to 15 residues. Trimming removed 8 bases at V and 6 bases at J, with 19 bases between. Germline V gene sequence: CDR1 LNHNV, CDR2 YYDKDF (reference sequence). CDR3 sequence (DNA): TGTGCCACCGCGCTAGACACCGGGACTTATGAAAAACTGTTTTTT. This sequence encodes CATALDTGTYEKLFF.

V gene TRBV7-6 combines with J gene TRBJ2-1, with 7 bases fitting TRBD1. V shed 1 base and J 5 bases; nucleotides not matched to a gene: 5. The CDR3 contains 15 residues. CDR1 and CDR2 (germline): SGHVS, FNYEAQ. The CDR3 DNA sequence: TGTGCCAGCAGCTTAGAGCCAGGGGGTCACAATGAGCAGTTCTTC. This translates into CASSLEPGGHNEQFF. The full variable domain, rest sourced from reference TRBV7-6 and TRBJ2-1, is GAGVSQSPRYKVTKRGQDVALRCDPISGHVSLYWYRQALGQGPEFLTYFNYEAQQDKSGLPNDRFSAERPEGSISTLTIQRTEQRDSAMYRCASSLEPGGHNEQFFGPGTRLTVL.

V is TRBV6-5 and J is TRBJ1-2; TRBD1 is a possible D gene (6 bases). This CDR3 has 15 residues. The ends were cut back, 4 bases at V and 3 bases at J, with 15 bases in the middle. Germline V gene lookup returns CDR1 MNHEY and CDR2 SVGAGI. The CDR3 spells CASSSLGAGDYGYTF. CDR3 DNA sequence: TGTGCCAGCAGTTCCCTCGGGGCAGGGGACTATGGCTACACCTTC.

The chain joins TRBV5-1 to TRBJ1-4, with TRBD1 identical over 7 bases. The ends lost 4 bases at V and 5 bases at J; junction bases unmatched: 5. There are 14 residues in the CDR3. Per the germline V gene, CDR1 is SGHRS and CDR2 is YFSETQ. As DNA, the CDR3 is TGCGCCAGCAGCCGGGACAGCGGGAATGAAAAACTGTTTTTT. Translation gives CASSRDSGNEKLFF.

The chain employs TRBV15 and TRBJ1-2; weak D call: TRBD1 (6 bases). The CDR3 is 15 amino acids. The germline CDR1 and CDR2 sequences are LNHNV and YYDKDF (reference sequence). Trimming took off 0 bases at V and 7 bases at J, with 15 bases between the two ends. The CDR3 region is CATSRDAKGGVGYTF. CDR3 sequence (DNA): TGTGCCACCAGCAGAGACGCCAAAGGGGGGGTTGGCTACACCTTC.

This rearrangement joins TRBV19 to TRBJ1-5; 7 positions match TRBD1. CDR3 length: 14 residues. Germline assignment: CDR1 LNHDA and CDR2 SQIVND (reference sequence). V lost 6 bases to trimming and J lost 7 bases; unmatched junction nucleotides: 9. CDR3 loop: CASSYTGAGQPQHF. The CDR3 nucleotides are TGTGCCAGTAGCTATACAGGGGCCGGACAGCCCCAGCATTTT.

This clone was seen just once. V is TRBV7-2 and J is TRBJ2-1, with D unresolved. V was shortened by 5 bases and J by 5 bases, with 10 bases between the two germline ends. Germline CDR1 and CDR2: SGHTA and FQGNSA. The CDR3 runs 13 residues. The CDR3 protein is CASSLLRNNEQFF. The CDR3 DNA follows: TGTGCCAGCAGCCTTCTCCGGAACAATGAGCAGTTCTTC.

The chain has TRBV30 and TRBJ1-1, with no clear D. Germline V gene data show CDR1 as GTSNPN and CDR2 as SVGIG (reference sequence). The ends were cut back, 2 bases at V and 6 bases at J, with 16 bases in the middle. CDR3 length: 14 amino acids. CDR3 sequence reads: CAWSKGQSRSEAFF. The CDR3 region has the DNA TGTGCCTGGAGTAAGGGTCAGTCGCGATCTGAAGCTTTCTTT.

The chain employs TRBV5-8 and TRBJ1-4; D is unclear. The CDR3 length is 15 residues. Per the germline V gene, CDR1 is SGHTS and CDR2 is YDEGEE. With 1 base removed from V and 0 bases from J, the gap between germline ends came to 7 bases. The CDR3 coding sequence is TGTGCCAGCAGCTTGCTAATTGCAACTAATGAAAAACTGTTTTTT. Amino acids: CASSLLIATNEKLFF.

The chain carries TRBV6-1 and TRBJ2-3; no clear D. The CDR3 has 12 amino acids. The V and J ends lost 1 base and 6 bases respectively, with 5 bases between them. Germline V gene sequence: CDR1 MNHNS, CDR2 SASEGT. The CDR3 is CASSEVLDTQYF. The CDR3 coding sequence is TGTGCCAGCAGTGAAGTGTTGGATACGCAGTATTTT.

The chain recombines TRBV25-1 with TRBJ2-3, with D perhaps given as TRBD1 or TRBD2 (5 bases each). Germline lookup yields CDR1 MGHDK and CDR2 SYGVNS. With 3 bases removed from V and 0 bases from J, the gap between germline ends came to 13 bases. CDR3 size: 16 residues. In DNA, the CDR3 is TGTGCCAGCAGTGATGGGACGGAGGTTAGCACAGATACGCAGTATTTT. Translating gives CASSDGTEVSTDTQYF.

The chain couples TRBV5-8 to TRBJ1-2; D remains ambiguous. CDR3 length: 15 residues. Germline CDR1 is SGHTS and CDR2 is YDEGEE. Trimming stripped 5 bases from V and 1 base from J, with 15 bases between. The CDR3 is CASSYPSGVNYGYTF. As DNA, the CDR3 is TGTGCCAGCAGTTACCCTTCCGGCGTTAACTATGGCTACACCTTC.

There are a few counts of this clone. Here the CDR3 DNA reads TGTGCCAGCAGCACCCGGGACGGATATTCACCCCTCCACTTT. Protein product: CASSTRDGYSPLHF. The chain couples TRBV14 to TRBJ1-6; D perhaps matches TRBD1 (5 bases). Germline V gene data show CDR1 as SGHDN and CDR2 as FVKESK. This CDR3 is built from 14 residues. V lost 5 bases and J 8 bases, leaving 13 bases between the germline ends. Full variable domain (missing parts from reference TRBV14 and TRBJ1-6): EAGVTQFPSHSVIEKGQTVTLRCDPISGHDNLYWYRRVMGKEIKFLLHFVKESKQDESGMPNNRFLAERTGGTYSTLKVQPAELEDSGVYFCASSTRDGYSPLHFGNGTRLTVT.

V is TRBV6-9 and J is TRBJ2-7; 8 bases are a match to TRBD1. The V gene end was trimmed by 6 bases and the J gene end by 5 bases; junction bases not matched to a gene: 9. CDR1 and CDR2 from the germline V gene are MNHGY and SVAAGI. This CDR3 contains 14 residues. CDR3 DNA: TGTGCCAGCAGATCCTCGGGACAGGTCCACGAGCAGTACGTC. Protein product: CASRSSGQVHEQYV.

The chain is built from TRBV7-2 and TRBJ1-1; 8 bases are a match to TRBD1. V lost 4 bases to trimming and J lost 1 base; unmatched junction nucleotides: 8. CDR1 is SGHTA, CDR2 FQGNSA, per germline. The CDR3 totals 16 residues. Here the CDR3 DNA reads TGTGCCAGCAGCTCATTTCAGGGGGCGCGGAACACTGAAGCTTTCTTT. Encoded protein: CASSSFQGARNTEAFF.